This T cell receptor beta chain was profiled in a study of monozygotic twins with cystic fibrosis. Findings of the study overall: J usage was most co-twin-similar in 8 of 16 pairs, V in 13. Unrelated CF individuals shared fewer identical clonotypes than monozygotic CF twins.

Repertoires were generated with immunoSEQ multiplex PCR, while TCRdb's copy carries only in-frame clones and drops some. This sample has just over 35,000 clones, with about 90% found just once. In germline, CDR1 is SGHKS, CDR2 YYEKEE (reference sequence). This CDR3 spans 15 amino acids. With V trimmed by 2 bases and J by 5 bases, 4 bases remained unmatched. Concerning this clone itself: Its antigen is not identified.

This TCR was recovered from a boy younger than 10 with cystic fibrosis. Specimen: blood. This chain uses TRBV5-5 with TRBJ2-1, with 10 bases that match TRBD1. CDR3 loop: CASSFRGQGNNEQFF. For the CDR3, the DNA is TGTGCCAGCAGCTTTCGGGGACAGGGGAACAATGAGCAGTTCTTC. The variable domain in full, with the rest retrieved from reference TRBV5-5 and TRBJ2-1, is DAGVTQSPTHLIKTRGQQVTLRCSPISGHKSVSWYQQVLGQGPQFIFQYYEKEERGRGNFPDRFSARQFPNYSSELNVNALLLGDSALYLCASSFRGQGNNEQFFGPGTRLTVL.